The TCR beta chain under discussion was sequenced for a study of blood T cell repertoires in COVID-19. Study background: Acute and convalescent COVID-19 specimens originated in the United States, Italy and Spain.

Sequenced by immunoSEQ multiplex PCR; TCRdb stores in-frame clones only, minus some. Of approximately 200,000 clones in the sample, approximately 90% were seen once. This clone was recorded only once. Germline CDR1 reads GTSNPN; CDR2 reads SVGIG (reference sequence). V was shortened by 1 base and J by 1 base, with 16 bases between the two germline ends. CDR3 length: 16 residues. The chain has TRBV30 and TRBJ1-1, with D tentatively TRBD1 (5 bases). Sequencing was done on a sample of PBMCs or T cells enriched from blood (not recorded which). This receptor was identified in a man aged 25 to 45 who had recovered from COVID-19. The CDR3 reads CAWSALRGTKNTEAFF. Written as DNA, the CDR3 is TGTGCCTGGAGTGCGCTCCGCGGGACGAAGAACACTGAAGCTTTCTTT.